A single sample is the source of the 14 T cell receptor beta chains below, sequenced in a study of vaccination effects on CD4 cells after COVID-19. No antigen has been assigned to these receptors. Some clones are missing from TCRdb's copy, which holds only in-frame ones; the method was immunoSEQ multiplex PCR. The sample holds approximately 45,000 clones; about 70% are singletons and the top ten take 12%. The culture ran for 10 days, and then CD4+ T cells were isolated. Source: CD4+ T cells from PBMCs cultured without peptide, taken before COVID-19 vaccination. The receptors were gathered from a human donor who had a prior SARS-CoV-2 infection.

CDR3 amino acids: CASAGQGTNGELFF. The CDR3 DNA reads as TGCGCCAGCGCGGGACAGGGAACCAACGGGGAGCTGTTTTTT. The J gene is TRBJ2-2, the V gene TRBV5-1, with TRBD1 matching 9 bases. Germline V gene lookup returns CDR1 SGHRS and CDR2 YFSETQ. The V and J ends lost 7 bases and 7 bases, in that order; junction bases with no gene match: 8. This CDR3 is built from 14 residues. The entire variable domain, with the rest obtained from reference TRBV5-1 and TRBJ2-2, is as follows: KAGVTQTPRYLIKTRGQQVTLSCSPISGHRSVSWYQQTPGQGLQFLFEYFSETQRNKGNFPGRFSGRQFSNSRSEMNVSTLELGDSALYLCASAGQGTNGELFFGEGSRLTVL.

The chain is built from TRBV9 and TRBJ2-4; 9 bases line up with TRBD1. The CDR3 totals 17 residues. Germline V CDR1 and CDR2: SGDLS, YYNGEE. V shed 3 bases and J 0 bases; nucleotides not matched to a gene: 7. CDR3 bases: TGTGCCAGCAGCGAGGGACAGGGCGATTTAGCCAAAAACATTCAGTACTTC. Encoded protein: CASSEGQGDLAKNIQYF.

The V gene is TRBV6-1, the J gene TRBJ1-2; the D is unclear. CDR1 is MNHNS, CDR2 SASEGT, per germline. V was trimmed by 1 base and J by 4 bases, leaving 10 bases between them. The CDR3 length is 14 residues. This CDR3 reads CASSEGPQSYGYTF. The CDR3 DNA reads as TGTGCCAGCAGTGAAGGCCCTCAGAGCTATGGCTACACCTTC.

The V call is TRBV6-6, the J call TRBJ2-7; TRBD2 agrees at 13 bases. The CDR3 covers 16 residues. Losses at the gene ends were 2 bases for V and 0 bases for J; bases not matched to a gene: 1. From germline, CDR1 is MNHNY and CDR2 SVGAGI (reference sequence). CDR3 amino acids: CASSYRTSGGSYEQYF. The CDR3 DNA is TGTGCCAGCAGTTACCGGACTAGCGGGGGCTCCTACGAGCAGTACTTC.

This rearrangement joins TRBV18 to TRBJ2-4; 7 bases match TRBD2. The CDR3 loop spans 17 amino acids. The V gene's germline CDR1 is KGHSH and CDR2 LQKENI. Trimming removed 3 bases from V and 0 bases from J; junction bases left unmatched: 8. CDR3 loop: CASSPTGTTLAKNIQYF. DNA for the CDR3: TGTGCCAGCTCACCTACTGGGACTACCTTAGCCAAAAACATTCAGTACTTC.

This clone was seen a few times. This sequence joins TRBV7-3 and TRBJ1-6; no firm D call. Trimming cost V 3 bases and J 6 bases, with 9 bases left between them. Germline assignment: CDR1 SGHTA and CDR2 FQGTGA. The CDR3 has 14 amino acids. CDR3 in DNA: TGTGCCAGCAGCTTGCGGGGAGGTAATTCACCCCTCCACTTT. Encoded protein: CASSLRGGNSPLHF. Based on the CDR3 plus reference TRBV7-3 and TRBJ1-6, the full variable domain is GAGVSQTPSNKVTEKGKYVELRCDPISGHTALYWYRQSLGQGPEFLIYFQGTGAADDSGLPNDRFFAVRPEGSVSTLKIQRTERGDSAVYLCASSLRGGNSPLHFGNGTRLTVT.

The rearrangement joins TRBV3-1 (or the pseudogene TRBV3-2) to TRBJ1-1, with a tentative D call TRBD1 (5 bases). This CDR3 comprises 13 residues. CDR1 LGHDT and CDR2 YNNKEL come from the germline V gene (reference sequence). The ends were cut back, 4 bases at V and 11 bases at J, with 17 bases in the middle. This CDR3 reads CASSLLRDAVAFF. In nucleotides, the CDR3 is TGTGCCAGCAGCCTGCTTCGGGACGCCGTGGCTTTCTTT.

V is TRBV5-1 and J is TRBJ2-5, with D hard to call. Trimming removed 0 bases from V and 5 bases from J, with 5 bases in between. The CDR3 length is 12 residues. Germline lookup yields CDR1 SGHRS and CDR2 YFSETQ. This CDR3 reads CASSLALETQYF. CDR3 nucleotide sequence: TGCGCCAGCAGCTTGGCCCTGGAGACCCAGTACTTC.

J is TRBJ2-5 and V is TRBV5-6; perhaps TRBD2 as D (5 bases). The V gene's germline CDR1 is SGHDT and CDR2 YYEEEE. The CDR3 totals 13 residues. Trimming cost V 3 bases and J 1 base, with 7 bases left between them. This CDR3 reads CASSWTPQETQYF. The CDR3 coding sequence is TGTGCCAGCAGCTGGACTCCCCAAGAGACCCAGTACTTC.

This clone was counted once. The chain links TRBV3-1 (or the pseudogene TRBV3-2) to TRBJ2-5, with D uncertain. The CDR3 length is 15 residues. V was pared by 2 bases and J by 5 bases, with 15 bases between. Germline V lookup: CDR1 LGHDT, CDR2 YNNKEL (reference sequence). CDR3 region: CASSQFALARETQYF. CDR3 sequence (DNA): TGTGCCAGCAGCCAATTTGCCCTGGCCCGTGAGACCCAGTACTTC.

The chain employs TRBV27 and TRBJ2-3; D might be TRBD2 (5 bases). With 8 bases removed from V and 5 bases from J, the gap between germline ends came to 17 bases. CDR3 length equals 14 residues. The germline V gene has CDR1 MNHEY and CDR2 SMNVEV (reference sequence). CDR3 region: CASRDGLLLDTQYF. Written as DNA, the CDR3 is TGTGCCAGCCGGGATGGGCTGCTTTTAGATACGCAGTATTTT.

This clone was found a few times. V and J are TRBV5-1 and TRBJ1-1, with TRBD1 as a possible D gene (5 bases). The CDR3 sequence is 13 residues long. CDR1 is SGHRS, CDR2 YFSETQ, per germline. V lost 2 bases to trimming and J lost 4 bases, with 9 bases between them. The CDR3 sequence: CASSFEGITEAFF. CDR3 nucleotide sequence: TGCGCCAGCAGCTTCGAGGGGATCACTGAAGCTTTCTTT.

The V gene is TRBV4-2, the J gene TRBJ2-1; 9 nucleotides agree with TRBD2. V shed 4 bases, J shed 1 base, and the junction held 8 bases outside the gene matches. The germline V gene encodes CDR1 LGHNA and CDR2 YNFKEQ. This CDR3 contains 17 residues. CDR3 loop: CASSPGGAGGSYNEQFF. The CDR3 coding sequence is TGTGCCAGCAGCCCGGGGGGGGCGGGAGGGTCCTACAATGAGCAGTTCTTC.

The chain recombines TRBV2 with TRBJ1-1, with D perhaps TRBD1 (6 bases). Germline V gene data show CDR1 as SNHLY and CDR2 as FYNNEI. With 8 bases removed from V and 1 base from J, the gap between germline ends came to 11 bases. The length of the CDR3 is 13 residues. CDR3: CASGTGSNTEAFF. CDR3 nucleotides: TGTGCCAGCGGCACAGGGTCGAACACTGAAGCTTTCTTT. The full variable domain, rest sourced from reference TRBV2 and TRBJ1-1, is EPEVTQTPSHQVTQMGQEVILRCVPISNHLYFYWYRQILGQKVEFLVSFYNNEISEKSEIFDDQFSVERPDGSNFTLKIRSTKLEDSAMYFCASGTGSNTEAFFGQGTRLTVV.